These 17 T cell receptor beta chains originate from one sample sequenced in a study of T cell responses to AZD1222 COVID-19 vaccine. Measured with immunoSEQ multiplex PCR; TCRdb has only the in-frame clones, and not every one. The sample includes approximately 80,000 clones, around 90% of them seen just once. The specimen comprised peripheral blood, sampled on day 0 of AZD1222 vaccination. All receptors derive from an adult in good health.

The rearrangement uses TRBV12-3 or TRBV12-4 and TRBJ2-2; perhaps TRBD2 as D (5 bases). The CDR3 has 13 amino acids. The V end was cut by 2 bases, the J end by 7 bases, with 8 bases between. The CDR3 region is CASSLLGNGELFF. CDR3 DNA sequence: TGTGCCAGCAGTTTACTCGGGAACGGGGAGCTGTTTTTT.

The rearrangement links TRBV3-1 (or the pseudogene TRBV3-2) to TRBJ2-1, with TRBD2 matching 8 bases. Germline lookup yields CDR1 LGHDT and CDR2 YNNKEL (reference sequence). The CDR3 totals 15 residues. V lost 2 bases, J lost 4 bases, and 4 bases stayed unmatched. The CDR3 region is CASSQWRGEYNEQFF. CDR3 coding DNA: TGTGCCAGCAGCCAATGGCGGGGGGAATACAATGAGCAGTTCTTC.

In regard to this clone: The same CDR3 arises from other DNA sequences in this sample as well. The chain is built from TRBV6-5 and TRBJ1-1; the D is unclear. Germline V gene data show CDR1 as MNHEY and CDR2 as SVGAGI. This CDR3 region has 14 residues. Trimming cost V 0 bases and J 2 bases, with 7 bases left between them. CDR3 sequence: CASSYSRGNTEAFF. The CDR3 nucleotides read TGTGCCAGCAGTTACTCGAGAGGTAACACTGAAGCTTTCTTT.

This clone was detected a few times. The chain joins TRBV11-1 to TRBJ2-5; D is unclear. This CDR3 has 15 residues. Trimming stripped 1 base from V and 1 base from J, with 10 bases between. CDR1 is SGHAT and CDR2 is FQDESV in the germline V gene (reference sequence). DNA for the CDR3: TGTGCCAGCAGCTTAGAGCCCGACGGCCAAGAGACCCAGTACTTC. It is translated as CASSLEPDGQETQYF.

This chain links TRBV27 with TRBJ1-2, with unresolved D. Germline CDR1 reads MNHEY; CDR2 reads SMNVEV (reference sequence). The CDR3 runs 15 residues. Trimming cost V 5 bases and J 3 bases, with 16 bases left between them. The CDR3 bases are TGTGCCAGCAGTACCCGCTCGACGGGATACTATGGCTACACCTTC. Its translation is CASSTRSTGYYGYTF.

This clone was observed once. The chain employs TRBV30 and TRBJ1-5; 7 nucleotides line up with TRBD1. Germline CDR1 GTSNPN, CDR2 SVGIG (reference sequence). The CDR3 sequence is 14 residues long. Germline trimming cut 1 base from V and 2 bases from J; bases unmatched to any gene: 2. This CDR3 reads CAWSDQGGNQPQHF. The DNA of the CDR3 is TGTGCCTGGAGTGACCAGGGGGGCAATCAGCCCCAGCATTTT.

J is TRBJ1-2 and V is TRBV11-2; D gene ambiguous. Trimming cost V 5 bases and J 8 bases, with 24 bases left between them. Germline loops: CDR1 SGHAT, CDR2 FQNNGV. This CDR3 has 16 amino acids. Written as DNA, the CDR3 is TGTGCCAGCAGCCCCGGGAACGCCAGGACCCCCAGGGGCTACACCTTC. Protein: CASSPGNARTPRGYTF.

The chain combines TRBV6-5 with TRBJ2-2; D is unclear. Germline assignment: CDR1 MNHEY and CDR2 SVGAGI. Trimming removed 0 bases from V and 5 bases from J, with 7 bases in between. The CDR3 covers 14 residues. CDR3 bases: TGTGCCAGCAGTTACTCAGGGTATACCGGGGAGCTGTTTTTT. Residues: CASSYSGYTGELFF.

V usage is TRBV5-1 and J usage is TRBJ2-2, with D possibly being TRBD1 (5 bases). This CDR3 is 15 amino acids long. Per germline, CDR1 SGHRS and CDR2 YFSETQ. V lost 4 bases and J lost 5, with 15 bases in between. This chain's CDR3 is CASSMALSGTGELFF. CDR3 nucleotide sequence: TGCGCCAGCAGCATGGCACTTTCAGGGACCGGGGAGCTGTTTTTT.

The genes are TRBV10-3 and TRBJ1-1; a weak D match, TRBD1 (6 bases). The length of the CDR3 is 14 residues. V was shortened by 6 bases and J by 0 bases, with 11 bases between the two germline ends. Germline V CDR1 and CDR2: ENHRY, SYGVKD. In nucleotides, the CDR3 is TGTGCCATCAGCGACCAGGGGTTGAACACTGAAGCTTTCTTT. It is translated as CAISDQGLNTEAFF.

The chain uses TRBV19 and TRBJ2-7; D is possibly TRBD2 (7 bases). CDR1 LNHDA and CDR2 SQIVND come from the germline V gene (reference sequence). The CDR3 runs to 19 residues. V lost 3 bases and J 1 base, leaving 25 bases between the germline ends. The CDR3 sequence is CASSIFGGFGGGPSYEQYF. DNA of the CDR3: TGTGCCAGTAGTATCTTCGGGGGCTTTGGCGGGGGACCGTCCTACGAGCAGTACTTC.

The chain combines TRBV5-6 with TRBJ1-2, with D perhaps TRBD1 (6 bases). The germline gives CDR1 SGHDT, CDR2 YYEEEE. The CDR3 length is 12 residues. Deletions cut 4 bases from V and 7 bases from J, with 11 bases between. The CDR3 sequence is CASSPTGTGYTF. For the CDR3, the DNA is TGTGCCAGCAGCCCAACAGGGACTGGCTACACCTTC.

This sequence joins TRBV7-3 and TRBJ1-1; 8 bases are shared with TRBD1. The trim removed 5 bases at V and 7 bases at J, leaving 3 bases unmatched. The CDR3 covers 12 residues. Germline values: CDR1 SGHTA, CDR2 FQGTGA. DNA for the CDR3: TGTGCCAGCAGCACAGGGGGTAATGAAGCTTTCTTT. As protein: CASSTGGNEAFF.

The chain employs TRBV13 and TRBJ2-2, with D unresolved. Germline V gene sequence: CDR1 PRHDT, CDR2 FYEKMQ (reference sequence). Trimming left V 1 base short and J 6 bases short, with 3 bases between. CDR3 length: 12 amino acids. CDR3 in amino acids: CASSLVPGELFF. The CDR3 coding sequence is TGTGCCAGCAGCTTAGTCCCCGGGGAGCTGTTTTTT.

The chain has TRBV6-6 and TRBJ1-4; TRBD1 is a possible D gene (5 bases). The V gene's germline CDR1 is MNHNY and CDR2 SVGAGI (reference sequence). This CDR3 spans 14 amino acids. V was cut by 6 bases and J by 8 bases, with 16 bases left in between. The CDR3 DNA sequence: TGTGCCAGCAGCCAACAGTTGGCAGGGGAAAAACTGTTTTTT. Encoded protein: CASSQQLAGEKLFF.

This chain links TRBV7-3 with TRBJ2-1; the D is unclear. Trimming left V 2 bases short and J 2 bases short, with 7 bases between. Germline CDR1 and CDR2: SGHTA and FQGTGA. The CDR3 length is 14 residues. The CDR3 DNA reads as TGTGCCAGCAGCTTACAGGCGGCCTACAATGAGCAGTTCTTC. The encoded protein is CASSLQAAYNEQFF.

The table lists this clone with a count of one. The J gene is TRBJ1-5, the V gene TRBV7-9, with a possible D match to TRBD1 (6 bases). V was shortened by 3 bases and J by 3 bases, with 9 bases between the two germline ends. Germline CDR1 reads SEHNR; CDR2 reads FQNEAQ (reference sequence). CDR3 size: 14 residues. In nucleotides, the CDR3 is TGTGCCAGCAGCTTGGGGGGCCACAATCAGCCCCAGCATTTT. Amino acids: CASSLGGHNQPQHF.